This T cell receptor beta chain emerged from a study of cytomegalovirus exposure and HLA in healthy donors. As for this clone: Its target is unknown.

Study-level points and caveats: Among TCR beta chains, those listed as cytomegalovirus-associated numbered over 150. Analysis was carried out at a later point, and it linked a missense DCLRE1C variant to TCR beta V- and J-gene trimming. There were some V segments, including TRBV6-2 and TRBV6-3, excluded as indistinguishable.

Primers: 60 Vbeta forward and 13 Jbeta reverse. Assay used: immunoSEQ multiplex PCR; TCRdb lists only in-frame clones, some missing. The profile covers around 110,000 clones, with 9.5% appearing a single time and 2.5% to 3.5% taken by the ten largest. V shed 6 bases and J shed 7 bases, with 15 bases lying between them. Germline V gene data show CDR1 as MNHNS and CDR2 as SASEGT. This CDR3 is 13 amino acids long. The receptor comes from a man between 25 and 39 years old in good health and CMV-seronegative. This chain connects TRBV6-1 to TRBJ1-2; TRBD1 might be the D (6 bases). The sample consisted of PBMCs. The CDR3 DNA sequence: TGTGCCAGCAGCGCACAGGGTGGGCTTGGCTACACCTTC. Protein sequence: CASSAQGGLGYTF.